The entry below describes one T cell receptor (beta chain). Its antigen remains unidentified. This specimen comes from a study of T cell responses to AZD1222 COVID-19 vaccine. This CDR3 comprises 13 residues. Germline V gene data show CDR1 as SGHNT and CDR2 as YENEEA. The V and J ends lost 1 base and 1 base respectively, with 5 bases between them. Produced via immunoSEQ multiplex PCR; TCRdb's table is partial and in-frame only. The sample has some 63,000 clones; roughly 89% are singletons. Study-wide results and limits: Sampled repertoires all dated from after the peak T cell response. Across the whole spike, CD4 TCRs peaked at regions 160-218 and 743-854. AZD1222 recipients seropositive at baseline numbered only six or seven.

Second-dose groups at about 4 or about 12 weeks were pooled. The TCR comes from an adult who received the AZD1222 COVID-19 vaccine. Specimen: peripheral blood, collected 28 days after the second AZD1222 dose. The chain carries TRBV11-3 and TRBJ2-7; D is ambiguous. CDR3 in amino acids: CASSLVFSYEQYF. The CDR3 DNA sequence: TGTGCCAGCAGCTTAGTTTTTTCCTACGAGCAGTACTTC.